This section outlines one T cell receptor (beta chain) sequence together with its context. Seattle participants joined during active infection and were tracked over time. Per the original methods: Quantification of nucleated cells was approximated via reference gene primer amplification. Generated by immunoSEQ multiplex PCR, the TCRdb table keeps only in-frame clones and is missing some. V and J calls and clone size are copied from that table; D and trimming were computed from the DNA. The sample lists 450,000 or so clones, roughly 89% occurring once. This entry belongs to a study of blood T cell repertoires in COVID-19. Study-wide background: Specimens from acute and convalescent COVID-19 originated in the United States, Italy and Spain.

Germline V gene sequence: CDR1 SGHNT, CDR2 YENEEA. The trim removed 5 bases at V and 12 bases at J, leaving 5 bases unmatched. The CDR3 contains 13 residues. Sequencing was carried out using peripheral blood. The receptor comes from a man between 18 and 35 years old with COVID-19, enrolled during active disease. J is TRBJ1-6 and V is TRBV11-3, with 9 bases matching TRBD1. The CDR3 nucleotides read TGTGCCAGCAGCGCCCGGACAGGGGAACCCCTCCACTTT. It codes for CASSARTGEPLHF.